This entry describes one TCR beta chain. Its target is unknown. This sample was taken from a study of OX40 agonist ivuxolimab in advanced cancers. For the study at large: Melanoma, hepatocellular carcinoma, head and neck or renal cell cancer occurred in dose-escalation patients. Patients achieving partial responses numbered three: one hepatocellular carcinoma case and two cutaneous melanoma cases.

Assay used: immunoSEQ multiplex PCR; TCRdb lists only in-frame clones, some missing. The data show fewer than 85,000 clones, about 92% seen once. Study-wide results and limits: Near-lowest levels of clonal expansion characterized partial responders at 0.1-3.0 mg/kg.

V was trimmed by 0 bases and J by 0 bases, leaving 3 bases between them. Germline assignment: CDR1 MNHEY and CDR2 SVGAGI. The CDR3 is 14 residues long. The TCR sequence derives from an adult with an advanced solid tumor such as melanoma, head and neck, liver or kidney cancer. Sequencing used CD4+ or CD8+ T cells sorted from blood, obtained in a trial of the OX40 agonist ivuxolimab. The chain is built from TRBV6-5 and TRBJ2-4; D unclear. This CDR3 reads CASSYSVAKNIQYF. The CDR3 nucleotides read TGTGCCAGCAGTTACTCCGTAGCCAAAAACATTCAGTACTTC.